The entry that follows covers one TCR beta chain sequence. Its antigen is currently not known. No much larger clone exists at a distance of one base, and base qualities are not known. The record originates from a study of cytomegalovirus exposure and HLA in healthy donors (dated by TCRdb to 2015 to 2018). General notes on the study: An earlier analysis of 587 of the donors reported approximately 300 Gb of sequence data and 95 million to 140 million unique TCR beta sequences obtained from around 170 million T cells. An early release that covered several hundred HLA-typed donors contained approximately 320 gigabases of sequencing data and tens of millions of unique TCR sequences. Of the roughly 390 genotyped donors, approximately 83% fell in the genetic ancestry cluster associated with self-reported Caucasian donors. The study was designed to test whether signatures of past pathogen exposure could be identified by cataloging public T cell receptors. The study profiled the T cell repertoires of 666 subjects by immunosequencing and related them to cytomegalovirus serostatus. Besides the first cohort of roughly 640 subjects, a separate validation cohort made up of over 100 different subjects was used. To predict cytomegalovirus infection status, the study brought together high-throughput TCR immunosequencing, statistical association of individual TCRs with disease status, and machine learning. In a later analysis, previously published TCR beta repertoires from fewer than 750 donors were re-analyzed and high-resolution HLA genotyping was added so that TCR occurrence patterns could be studied. The later analysis used no new phenotypic data to find candidate immune exposures, relying instead on TCR beta sequences and their occurrence across donors. In an earlier analysis of a few hundred of the donors, high-throughput TCR beta sequencing was used to judge whether each TCR beta V gene segment behaved as functional or pseudogenic. Donor age, sex, ethnicity and CMV serostatus were compiled together with the repertoire data. In a later genetic analysis, genome-wide SNP genotypes for about 65% of the roughly 670 donors were used, and that subset was treated as a discovery cohort. All discovery cohort repertoires had been generated on a single sequencing platform. Both class I and class II loci were covered by HLA typing, at four-digit resolution. Typing coverage varied by locus: about 620-630 donors for A, B, C, DRB1 and DQB1; about 520 for DQA1; about 590 for DPA1; under 490 for DPB1. Because of strong linkage in the cohort, roughly five DR-DQ haplotypes were treated as single units for association and clustering. Among a few hundred genotyped donors of the cohort, an average of approximately 240,000 unique TCR beta nucleotide sequences were sequenced per donor, roughly 20% of them non-productive. General findings and caveats noted by the study authors: A later analysis found that HLA-associated TCR beta chains were more clonally expanded and had lower generation probabilities than equally common non-associated chains. A later analysis found that most CMV-associated TCR beta chains appeared HLA-restricted, with HLA associations seemingly driven largely by CMV exposure. In a later analysis, several top co-occurrence clusters were reported to appear linked to parvovirus B19, influenza, CMV and Epstein-Barr virus. A group of highly shared sequence variants was considered likely to be a technical artifact of the sequencing pipeline. Because some donors lacked HLA typing at each locus, the association tests relied only on the typed subset. Because counts were too low, around 17 rarely observed V segments, including chromosome 9 orphons, were left out of the earlier analysis of approximately 500 of the donors. A further reported finding was that TCR beta sequences accurately predicted the HLA-A and HLA-B alleles for most subjects in the first cohort. An earlier analysis of 587 of the donors showed that most TCR beta V segments appeared in productive rearrangements either about 87% or about 30% of the time, which broadly matched IMGT annotations. According to a later genetic analysis, donors in an Asian-associated ancestry cluster had fewer N-insertions in productive TCRs than the approximately 710-donor mean. The study gave a list of 150 to 200 TCR beta chains associated with cytomegalovirus. In a later analysis, around 17,000 TCR beta sequences were associated with specific HLA alleles at a false discovery rate of 0.05. Linkage disequilibrium might explain the correlated functional status among segregating V segments, but an unknown experimental factor could not be excluded. Only TCR beta chains were sequenced in this cohort, and the absence of alpha or paired-chain data limited detectable features. It was suggested by the authors that the approach could potentially be generalized to other disease states and immunological phenotypes. A later genetic analysis associated a missense DCLRE1C variant with V-gene and J-gene trimming of TCR beta chains, and an independent cohort replicated the association. In a later analysis, TCR association rates were found to vary across HLA loci, with the most associated TCRs seen for DRB1 alleles and the fewest for HLA-C alleles. Sequencing depth was assumed to be roughly uniform across donors in the presence/absence analyses, though that assumption may not hold. Cytomegalovirus status was reported to be diagnosed by the classifier with high specificity and sensitivity in both the original and validation cohorts. Most TCR sequences were observed very rarely across donors, whereas some public TCRs were present in many individuals. CMV serostatus was the only immune exposure information available for the cohort. Assigning TCR associations to individual alleles was difficult when HLA alleles, especially DR and DQ, strongly co-occurred. Some IMGT-functional V segments, including TRBV6-2 and TRBV6-3, could not be distinguished by the 87-base-pair reads and were therefore excluded. Three of the identified cytomegalovirus-associated TCR beta chains were confirmed in vitro to be specific for cytomegalovirus antigens.

V loses 1 base of germline sequence and J loses 2 bases, and the interval between the two ends is 13 bases. As encoded in the germline V gene, CDR1 is SGHDT while CDR2 is YYEEEE. Taken from cysteine to phenylalanine, the CDR3 has 15 residues. CDR3 DNA is the only sequence kept; it has 45 bases, read in frame from the first base. The library was prepared using the immunoSEQ multiplex PCR assay. The multiplex PCR relied on a mix of 60 forward primers for TCR Vbeta segments and 13 reverse primers for TCR Jbeta segments. The CDR3 region of rearranged TCR beta genes was amplified from genomic DNA with a multiplex PCR assay. On the Illumina HiSeq System, the amplified TCR beta libraries were sequenced as 87-base-pair reads. As for the original processing: Across the 670 or so repertoires, a later analysis counted about 81 million unique TCR beta chains, roughly 11 million of which were shared by at least two donors. A nearest-neighbor algorithm error-corrected the raw reads and collapsed the reads into unique sequences, merging closely related sequences to remove PCR and sequencing errors. CDR3 sequences were aligned to IMGT reference sequences to assign V, D and J gene segments. For a sequence to be retained, at least a six-nucleotide match to both a V gene segment and a J gene segment was required. Rearrangements were classified as productive when the CDR3 lacked stop codons and remained in frame with V and J, and all other rearrangements were classified as non-productive. CDR3 was defined by IMGT convention, running from the second conserved V-encoded cysteine to the conserved J-encoded phenylalanine. The earlier analysis of 587 of the donors excluded sequences that lacked an unambiguous match to a single V gene segment. In an earlier analysis of several hundred of the donors, V segments were called functional above 56.7% productive rearrangements and were called segregating when the between-donor standard deviation exceeded 5%. A statistical classification framework was developed to diagnose cytomegalovirus status using the catalog of TCR beta chain sequences. In a later analysis, V and J genes were assigned by comparing TCR nucleotide sequences against IMGT/GENE-DB human TR gene sequences. The TCRdist pipeline was used in a later analysis to assign CDR3 sequences and most-parsimonious VDJ recombination scenarios. In a later analysis, each TCR beta chain was defined by its CDR3 amino acid sequence together with its V-gene family, and reads without a unique V-gene family were excluded. In a later analysis, approximately 590 highly shared, low-generation-probability nucleotide sequences were removed to address suspected cross-contamination and a sequencing artifact. In a later analysis, a clonal expansion index was calculated for each public chain from normalized within-repertoire ranks of inferred template counts. In a later analysis, generation probabilities were computed using a VDJ recombination model fitted to out-of-frame rearrangements, and the results were checked against IGoR. A later analysis scored TCR-TCR, TCR-HLA and TCR-CMV co-occurrence with hypergeometric tests, applying a repertoire-size bias correction to TCR pairs. In a later analysis, false discovery rates were estimated by permuting HLA or CMV assignments 20 times. In a later analysis, co-occurring TCRs were grouped using DBSCAN, and TCRdist sequence similarity was added for clustering within HLA-allele-positive subsets. For co-occurrence clustering, repertoires with fewer than 30,000 or more than 120,000 public chains were excluded, along with roughly five repertoires with anomalous nucleotide sharing. TCRdb's version of the immuneACCESS table is confined to in-frame rearrangements and falls short of the full clone set. An unresolved V gene accounts for under half of the shortfall where checked; the remainder is of unknown origin. For V, J and clone size, that table is used; D and trimming come from the DNA. The sample profile shows some 200,000 clones; 70% to 80% of them were found once. Roughly 1.4% of the sample is held by the ten biggest clonotypes.

The cohort comprised several hundred healthy bone marrow donors. At the time of sampling, every cohort member was nominally healthy, though immune exposures that went unrecorded were likely present. The donor tested CMV seropositive, placing the donor among the roughly 270 seropositive members of the cohort. A peripheral blood sample was provided by each donor, and peripheral blood mononuclear cells were used for TCR beta sequencing. Genomic DNA extraction from the blood cell samples was performed with the Qiagen DNeasy Blood Extraction Kit. The chain employs TRBV5-6 and TRBJ2-7; TRBD1 is perhaps the D gene, given 6 matching bases. The source material was PBMCs. The source is a girl between 5 and 17 years old in good health and CMV-seropositive. Read as DNA, the sequence is TGTGCCAGCAGCTTGTTGATGGGGGCCCCCTACGAGCAGTACTTC. This codes for CASSLLMGAPYEQYF. Reference TRBV5-6 and TRBJ2-7 proteins supply the regions before and after the CDR3; the full variable domain is: DAGVTQSPTHLIKTRGQQVTLRCSPKSGHDTVSWYQQALGQGPQFIFQYYEEEERQRGNFPDRFSGHQFPNYSSELNVNALLLGDSALYLCASSLLMGAPYEQYFGPGTRLTVT.